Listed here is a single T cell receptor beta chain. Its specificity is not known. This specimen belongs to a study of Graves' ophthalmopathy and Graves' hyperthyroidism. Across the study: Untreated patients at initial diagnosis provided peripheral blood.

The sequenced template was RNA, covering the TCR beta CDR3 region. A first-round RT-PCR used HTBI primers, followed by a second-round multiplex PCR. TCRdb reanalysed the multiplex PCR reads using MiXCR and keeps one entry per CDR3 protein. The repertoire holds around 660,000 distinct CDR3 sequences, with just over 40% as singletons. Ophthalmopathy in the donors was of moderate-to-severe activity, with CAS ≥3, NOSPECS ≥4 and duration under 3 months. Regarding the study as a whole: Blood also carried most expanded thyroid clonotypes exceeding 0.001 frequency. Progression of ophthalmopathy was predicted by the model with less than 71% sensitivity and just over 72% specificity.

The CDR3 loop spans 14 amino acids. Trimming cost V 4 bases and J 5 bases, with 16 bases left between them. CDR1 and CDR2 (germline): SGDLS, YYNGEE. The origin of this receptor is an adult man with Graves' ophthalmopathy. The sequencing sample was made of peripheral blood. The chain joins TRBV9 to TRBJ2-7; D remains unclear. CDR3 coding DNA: TGTGCCAGCAGCCAGAGTAATCTTCTTCACGAGCAGTACTTC. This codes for CASSQSNLLHEQYF.